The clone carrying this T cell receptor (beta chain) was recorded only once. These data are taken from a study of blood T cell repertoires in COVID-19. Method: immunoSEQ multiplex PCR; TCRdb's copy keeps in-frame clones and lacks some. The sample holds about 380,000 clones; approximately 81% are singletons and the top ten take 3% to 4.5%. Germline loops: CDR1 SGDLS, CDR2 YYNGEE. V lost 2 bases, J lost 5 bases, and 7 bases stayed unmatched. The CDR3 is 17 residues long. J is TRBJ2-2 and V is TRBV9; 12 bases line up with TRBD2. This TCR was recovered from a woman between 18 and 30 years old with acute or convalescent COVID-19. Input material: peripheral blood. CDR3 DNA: TGTGCCAGCAGCGTTCCGGGACTAGCGGGCCCAACCGGGGAGCTGTTTTTT. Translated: CASSVPGLAGPTGELFF.